The entry below describes one T cell receptor (beta chain). The clone's antigen remains unknown. The record has no base qualities; no much larger clone is one base away. The sample comes from a study of T cells after yellow fever vaccination (dated by TCRdb to between 2018 and 2021). Notes on the research overall: The SMART-Seq v4 Ultra Low Input RNA kit was used to prepare libraries from fractions with low cell numbers. To track T-cell clones before and after primary and booster YFV17D yellow fever vaccination, bulk TCR alpha and beta repertoires were sequenced longitudinally. Bulk PBMC replicates and cell subsets were isolated from blood drawn at multiple timepoints before and after both primary and secondary immunization. Two healthy male donors made up the cohort, one aged 18 to 29 years and the other aged 30 to 40 years.

This specimen's treatment or condition label, per the study, means: live attenuated yellow fever vaccine strain. Two biological replicates of bulk PBMCs were collected at each blood-draw timepoint. A standard Ficoll-Paque protocol was used to isolate PBMCs from peripheral blood. TriZol was used to extract RNA from bulk PBMCs, from CD4 and CD8 fractions, and from dextramer-positive and dextramer-negative fractions. TCR cDNA was made using 5'RACE template switching, a step that added a universal primer site and unique molecular identifiers. Priming for cDNA synthesis came from both the TCR alpha and TCR beta constant segments. Library amplification involved two PCR steps, and the second step added sample barcodes and sequencing adapters. Sequencing of libraries was performed on Illumina HiSeq 2500 (2x100 bp) or NovaSeq (2x150 bp). Under the source paper's analysis protocol: MIGEC was used to demultiplex reads and collapse the reads into UMI consensus sequences, and MiXCR was used for V(D)J alignment. Vaccine-responding clonotypes were identified with edgeR using replicate PBMC samples, with FDR below 0.01 and a log2 fold change above 5 up to day 15 being required. Bulk clonotypes were assigned CD4 or CD8 identity according to which sequenced CD4 or CD8 repertoire held them at higher abundance. TCRdb handled the public reads itself, with Q25 trimming in fastp and clone calling in MiXCR, and kept productive beta chains. CDR3 protein duplicates are merged, each entry listing the most common genes and DNA. The V and J calls were determined by TCRdb, not by the authors. The sample data list about 630,000 distinct CDR3 sequences, and approximately 13% of these were observed just once. The ten largest account for 14% to 15% of the sample.

Paper-wide results and their limitations: Most clones expanded after primary vaccination (around 96% of CD4 and 88% of CD8) were re-detected after the booster, suggesting that broad memory maintenance occurred. A small fraction of clonotypes showed up in both the CD4 and CD8 compartments, probably as a result of convergent recombination. The secondary T-cell response was weaker than the primary response but faster, peaking on day 5 instead of day 15. Computational filtering was required because FACS-sorted repertoires could contain abundant contaminating clonotypes from the bulk population. Because the study included only two donors, the extent to which the findings can be generalized is limited.

The sequence came from a man younger than 40 who received the YFV17D yellow fever vaccine. The sample was PBMCs, taken on the day of the yellow fever booster vaccination.

The sequence in DNA is TGCAGCGTTGAATGGCGGGAGAGGCAAGATACGCAGTATTTT. Protein translation: CSVEWRERQDTQYF. This sequence uses TRBV29-1 and TRBJ2-3; the junction holds 7 bases that match TRBD2. Relative to germline, V is missing 2 bases and J is missing 5 bases, with 7 bases of the junction outside any gene match. The CDR3 has 14 amino acids, counting the end cysteine and phenylalanine. Only CDR3 DNA is held: 42 bases, read in frame from base 1. CDR1 and CDR2, per the germline V gene, are SQVTM and ANQGSEA.